This TCR beta chain originates from a study of shared clonotypes between healthy human individuals. The germline CDR1 and CDR2 sequences are MGHRA and YSYEKL. V dropped 2 bases and J dropped 2 bases, with 11 bases sitting between them. The CDR3 runs to 15 residues. Healthy HIV-negative adults without recent acute infections or vaccinations served as donors. Researchers sequenced unsorted PBMC DNA using ten immunoSEQ deep assay plates. Under the authors' procedure: ImmunoSEQ supplied junction-only sequences lacking quality scores, so filtering was different. Generated by immunoSEQ multiplex PCR, the TCRdb table keeps only in-frame clones and is missing some. V and J calls plus clone size are reproduced from that table; the DNA served to infer D and trimming. The sample includes a few hundred thousand clones, roughly 79% of them seen just once.

Sequencing was carried out using PBMCs. This TCR was recovered from a woman between 40 and 50 years old in good health. Some clones in this sample may be carry-over from other donors' samples. The chain recombines TRBV4-1 with TRBJ2-3; weak D call: TRBD2 (5 bases). CDR3 nucleotide sequence: TGCGCCAGCAGCCAACCCGGCGGGTACACAGATACGCAGTATTTT. Translated, it gives CASSQPGGYTDTQYF.